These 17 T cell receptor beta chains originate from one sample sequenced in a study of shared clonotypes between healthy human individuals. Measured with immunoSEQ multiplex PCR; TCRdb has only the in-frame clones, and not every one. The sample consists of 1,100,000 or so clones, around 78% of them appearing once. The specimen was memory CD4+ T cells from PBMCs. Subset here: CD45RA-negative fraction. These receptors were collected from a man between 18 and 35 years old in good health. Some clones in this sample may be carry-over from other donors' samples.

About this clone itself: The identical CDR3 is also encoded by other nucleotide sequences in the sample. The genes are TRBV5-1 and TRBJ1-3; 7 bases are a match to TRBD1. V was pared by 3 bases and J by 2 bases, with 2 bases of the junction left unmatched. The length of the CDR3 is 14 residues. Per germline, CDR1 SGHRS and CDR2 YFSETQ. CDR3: CASSSGTAGNTIYF. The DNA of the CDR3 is TGCGCCAGCAGCTCAGGGACAGCTGGAAACACCATATATTTT.

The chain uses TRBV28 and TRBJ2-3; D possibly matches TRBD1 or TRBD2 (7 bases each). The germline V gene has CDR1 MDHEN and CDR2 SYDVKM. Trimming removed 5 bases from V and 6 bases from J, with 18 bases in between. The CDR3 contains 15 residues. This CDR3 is CASSETGTAGDTQYF. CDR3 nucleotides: TGTGCCAGCAGTGAGACCGGGACAGCGGGGGATACGCAGTATTTT.

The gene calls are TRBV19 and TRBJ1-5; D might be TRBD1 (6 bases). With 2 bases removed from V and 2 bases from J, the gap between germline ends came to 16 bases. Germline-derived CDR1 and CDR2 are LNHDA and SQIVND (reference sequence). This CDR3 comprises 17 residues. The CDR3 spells CASSISRTGWGNQPQHF. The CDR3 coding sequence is TGTGCCAGTAGTATAAGCAGAACAGGGTGGGGCAATCAGCCCCAGCATTTT.

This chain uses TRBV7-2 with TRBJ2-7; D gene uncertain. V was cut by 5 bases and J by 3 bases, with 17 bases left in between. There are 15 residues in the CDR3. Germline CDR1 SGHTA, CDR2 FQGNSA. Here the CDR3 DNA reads TGTGCCAGCAGCCAAGATTTTAGAGGAGACTACGAGCAGTACTTC. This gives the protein CASSQDFRGDYEQYF.

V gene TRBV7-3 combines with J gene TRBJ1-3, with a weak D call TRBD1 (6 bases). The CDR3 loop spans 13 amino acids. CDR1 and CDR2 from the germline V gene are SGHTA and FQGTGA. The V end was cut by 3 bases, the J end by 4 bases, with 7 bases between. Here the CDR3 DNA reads TGTGCCAGCAGCTTCGGACAGGGAAACACCATATATTTT. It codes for CASSFGQGNTIYF.

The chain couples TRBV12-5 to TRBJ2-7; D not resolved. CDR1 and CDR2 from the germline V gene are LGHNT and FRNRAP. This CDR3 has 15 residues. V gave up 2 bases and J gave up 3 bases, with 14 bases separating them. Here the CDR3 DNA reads TGTGCTAGTGGTTTGAGGCCAGAGAGGAGCTACGAGCAGTACTTC. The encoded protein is CASGLRPERSYEQYF.

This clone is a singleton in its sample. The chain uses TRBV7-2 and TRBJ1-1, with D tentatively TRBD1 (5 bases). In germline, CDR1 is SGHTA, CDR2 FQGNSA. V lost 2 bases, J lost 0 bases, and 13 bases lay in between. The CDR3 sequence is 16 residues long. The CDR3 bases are TGTGCCAGCAGCTTATCTGTGGGGGGGATGAACACTGAAGCTTTCTTT. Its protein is CASSLSVGGMNTEAFF.

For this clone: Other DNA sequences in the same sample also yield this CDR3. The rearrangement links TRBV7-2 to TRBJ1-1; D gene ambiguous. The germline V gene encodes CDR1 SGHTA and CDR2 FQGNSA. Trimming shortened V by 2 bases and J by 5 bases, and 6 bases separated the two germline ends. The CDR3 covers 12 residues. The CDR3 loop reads CASSLRETEAFF. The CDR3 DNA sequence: TGTGCCAGCAGCTTACGGGAGACTGAAGCTTTCTTT.

The CDR3 bases are TGTGCCAGCAGTTCCCCTCGTGAGGTCCCCTCCAATCAGCCCCAGCATTTT. Encoded protein: CASSSPREVPSNQPQHF. The chain carries TRBV28 and TRBJ1-5; D not resolved. Germline V lookup: CDR1 MDHEN, CDR2 SYDVKM. Trimming removed 4 bases from V and 3 bases from J, with 19 bases in between. This CDR3 is 17 amino acids long.

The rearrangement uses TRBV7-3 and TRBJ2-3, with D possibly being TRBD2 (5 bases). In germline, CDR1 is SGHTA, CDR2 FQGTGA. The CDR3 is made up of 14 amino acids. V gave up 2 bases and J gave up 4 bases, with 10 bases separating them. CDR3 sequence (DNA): TGTGCCAGCAGCTTAGGGCTAGCCTCAGATACGCAGTATTTT. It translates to CASSLGLASDTQYF.

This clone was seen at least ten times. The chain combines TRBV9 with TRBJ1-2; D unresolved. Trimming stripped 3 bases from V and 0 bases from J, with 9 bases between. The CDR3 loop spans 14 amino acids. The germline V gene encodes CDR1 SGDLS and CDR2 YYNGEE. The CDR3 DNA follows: TGTGCCAGCAGCGCCGGTGGGCCTAACTATGGCTACACCTTC. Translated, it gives CASSAGGPNYGYTF.

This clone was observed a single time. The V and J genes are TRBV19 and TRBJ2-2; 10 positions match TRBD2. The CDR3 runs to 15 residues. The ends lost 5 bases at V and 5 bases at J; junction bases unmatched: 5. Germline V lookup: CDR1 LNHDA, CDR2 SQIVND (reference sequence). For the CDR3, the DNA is TGTGCCAGTAGTCGGAGCGGGAGGGCAACCGGGGAGCTGTTTTTT. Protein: CASSRSGRATGELFF.

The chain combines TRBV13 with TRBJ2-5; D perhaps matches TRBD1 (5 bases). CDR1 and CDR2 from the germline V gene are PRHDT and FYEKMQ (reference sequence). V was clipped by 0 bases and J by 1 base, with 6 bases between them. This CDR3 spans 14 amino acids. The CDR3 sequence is CASSLGDSQETQYF. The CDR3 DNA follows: TGTGCCAGCAGCTTAGGCGACAGCCAAGAGACCCAGTACTTC.

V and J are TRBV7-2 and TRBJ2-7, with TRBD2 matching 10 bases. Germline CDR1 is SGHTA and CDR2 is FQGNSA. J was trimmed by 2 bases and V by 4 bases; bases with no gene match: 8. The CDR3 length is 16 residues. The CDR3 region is CASSSRTSGLTYEQYF. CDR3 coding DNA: TGTGCCAGCAGCTCGCGGACTAGCGGACTTACCTACGAGCAGTACTTC. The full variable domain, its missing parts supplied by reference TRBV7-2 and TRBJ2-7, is GAGVSQSPSNKVTEKGKDVELRCDPISGHTALYWYRQSLGQGLEFLIYFQGNSAPDKSGLPSDRFSAERTGGSVSTLTIQRTQQEDSAVYLCASSSRTSGLTYEQYFGPGTRLTVT.

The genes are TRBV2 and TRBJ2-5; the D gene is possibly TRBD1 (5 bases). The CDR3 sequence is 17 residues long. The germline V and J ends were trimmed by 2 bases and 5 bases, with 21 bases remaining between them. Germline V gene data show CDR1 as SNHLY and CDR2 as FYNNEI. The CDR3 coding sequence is TGTGCCAGCAGTGAAAGTAGGGGCCTCCTTAATCGGGAGACCCAGTACTTC. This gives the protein CASSESRGLLNRETQYF.

CDR3 nucleotides: TGCGCCAGCAGCCAGGGGGGGGGCGCTGGAAGGGGCTACACCTTC. The encoded protein is CASSQGGGAGRGYTF. The chain combines TRBV4-1 with TRBJ1-2; weak D call: TRBD1 (6 bases). Trimming stripped 3 bases from V and 8 bases from J, with 19 bases between. The CDR3 is made up of 15 amino acids. CDR1 MGHRA and CDR2 YSYEKL come from the germline V gene.

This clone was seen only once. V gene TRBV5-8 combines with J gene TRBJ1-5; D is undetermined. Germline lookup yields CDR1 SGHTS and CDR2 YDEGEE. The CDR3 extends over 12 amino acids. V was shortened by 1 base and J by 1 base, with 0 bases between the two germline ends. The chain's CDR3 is CASSLSNQPQHF. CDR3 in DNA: TGTGCCAGCAGCTTGAGCAATCAGCCCCAGCATTTT.